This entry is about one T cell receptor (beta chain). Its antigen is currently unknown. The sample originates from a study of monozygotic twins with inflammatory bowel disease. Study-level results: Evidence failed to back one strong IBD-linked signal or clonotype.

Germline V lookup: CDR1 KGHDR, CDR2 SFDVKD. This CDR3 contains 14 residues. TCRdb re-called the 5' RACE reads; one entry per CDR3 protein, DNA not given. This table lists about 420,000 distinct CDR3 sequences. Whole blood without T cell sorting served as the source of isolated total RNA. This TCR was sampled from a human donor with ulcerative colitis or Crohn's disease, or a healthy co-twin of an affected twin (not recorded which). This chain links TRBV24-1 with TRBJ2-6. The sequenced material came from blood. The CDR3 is CATSPAGGANVLTF.